The text below deals with one T cell receptor (beta chain). Its antigen is not known. The data were obtained in a study of radiation and T cells in renal cell carcinoma. General study results and limits: From baseline, blood top tumor clonotypes peaked at 2 weeks post-radiation.

The CDR3 spans 16 residues. The V gene end was trimmed by 3 bases and the J gene end by 0 bases; junction bases not matched to a gene: 6. Germline-derived CDR1 and CDR2 are SGHAT and FQDESV (reference sequence). The time point: blood 4 weeks post-SBRT, at nephrectomy. The treatment denotes: 15 Gy SBRT to primary tumor, nephrectomy 4 weeks later. Blood was sampled at baseline, 2 weeks and 4 weeks after SBRT. The table came from immunoSEQ multiplex PCR; TCRdb's copy has only in-frame clones and leaves some out. The table records about 78,000 clones, roughly 87% of them present only once. The source of this sequence is a woman aged 70-85 years with renal cell carcinoma. The sample consisted of blood, taken from a patient whose treatment included radiotherapy and nephrectomy. This chain uses TRBV11-1 with TRBJ2-3; 7 positions match TRBD2. The CDR3 reads CASSFGGGSSTDTQYF. The DNA of the CDR3 is TGTGCCAGCAGCTTCGGGGGAGGGTCTAGCACAGATACGCAGTATTTT. The complete variable domain, with remaining parts taken from reference TRBV11-1 and TRBJ2-3, reads EAEVAQSPRYKITEKSQAVAFWCDPISGHATLYWYRQILGQGPELLVQFQDESVVDDSQLPKDRFSAERLKGVDSTLKIQPAELGDSAMYLCASSFGGGSSTDTQYFGPGTRLTVL.